Detailed here is one TCR beta chain. Its specificity is not known. This specimen comes from a study of T cell responses to AZD1222 COVID-19 vaccine. Study details: Pooled together were second doses at about 4 or about 12 weeks.

TCRdb keeps only in-frame clones here, not all; method: immunoSEQ multiplex PCR. The sample has about 92,000 clones; roughly nine tenths are singletons. Looked up from germline, CDR1 is LGHNA and CDR2 is YSLEER. Trimming removed 1 base from V and 0 bases from J, with 7 bases in between. The CDR3 loop spans 15 amino acids. Study-level findings and limits: Recipients of AZD1222 seropositive at baseline numbered only 6 or 7. Targets within unmutated variant regions were reportedly found for nearly half of spike-specific TCRs. Spike-wide vaccine-associated CD4 TCRs dominated at 160-218 and 743-854.

Sequencing used peripheral blood, obtained on day 0 of AZD1222 vaccination. This sequence joins TRBV4-3 and TRBJ2-4; no clear D. The source of this sequence is an adult in good health. Here the CDR3 reads CASSQGLIAKNIQYF. The CDR3 DNA reads TGCGCCAGCAGCCAAGGACTGATAGCCAAAAACATTCAGTACTTC.